One and the same sample provided the 30 T cell receptor beta chains below, sequenced in a study of T cell responses to AZD1222 COVID-19 vaccine. Produced via immunoSEQ multiplex PCR; TCRdb's table is partial and in-frame only. The table includes about 67,000 clones, under 90% detected once. Source: peripheral blood, taken on day 0 of AZD1222 vaccination. The receptor source for this set is an adult in good health.

This clone was recorded only once. This chain links TRBV6-5 with TRBJ1-4, with TRBD1 as a possible D gene (5 bases). Trimming stripped 7 bases from V and 6 bases from J, with 15 bases between. The CDR3 runs to 14 residues. Germline assignment: CDR1 MNHEY and CDR2 SVGAGI. The CDR3 is CASTSWGSDEKLFF. CDR3 nucleotide sequence: TGTGCCAGCACCTCGTGGGGGTCTGATGAAAAACTGTTTTTT.

A word on this clone: One junction end does not reproduce the germline sequence, and a read error may be involved. The chain uses TRBV6-5 and TRBJ1-6; TRBD1 matches 8 bases. Germline CDR1 is MNHEY and CDR2 is SVGAGI. This CDR3 region has 12 residues. This chain's CDR3 is CASSYTGGQVVF. Here the CDR3 DNA reads TGTGCCAGCAGTTACACCGGGGGACAGGTTGTATTT.

V and J are TRBV28 and TRBJ1-2; D is undetermined. CDR3 length: 13 amino acids. V lost 5 bases, J lost 5 bases, and 12 bases lay in between. The germline V gene has CDR1 MDHEN and CDR2 SYDVKM. This chain's CDR3 is CASSVGTAYGYTF. CDR3 coding DNA: TGTGCCAGCAGTGTGGGAACTGCTTATGGCTACACCTTC.

V usage is TRBV23-1 and J usage is TRBJ1-1, with 7 bases identical to TRBD1. TRBV23-1 is known as an ORF, though its function is uncertain. Trimming took 1 base from V and 4 from J; bases not matched to a gene: 6. This CDR3 has 15 amino acids. The CDR3 region has the DNA TGCGCCAGCAGTCAATTCCAGGGGGTTTCCACTGAAGCTTTCTTT. Translated, it gives CASSQFQGVSTEAFF.

In DNA, the CDR3 is TGTGCCAGCAGTTCCCCTTTCGGGGGGGCCGGAGAGACCCAGTACTTC. Its translation is CASSSPFGGAGETQYF. This rearrangement joins TRBV6-5 to TRBJ2-5; TRBD2 matches at 8 bases. Germline V gives CDR1 MNHEY, CDR2 SVGAGI. CDR3 length: 16 amino acids. V dropped 4 bases and J dropped 4; count of bases not matched to a gene: 11.

The gene calls are TRBV5-1 and TRBJ1-6; 7 nucleotides line up with TRBD1. Germline V CDR1 and CDR2: SGHRS, YFSETQ. The V gene end was trimmed by 2 bases and the J gene end by 0 bases; junction bases not matched to a gene: 5. This CDR3 has 17 residues. CDR3 loop: CASSFGQESSYNSPLHF. The CDR3 DNA follows: TGCGCCAGCAGCTTCGGACAGGAAAGCTCCTATAATTCACCCCTCCACTTT.

This clone was observed a few times. The CDR3 region has the DNA TGTGCCAGCAGAACATATTTCCACCTTCACTACACGGGTCCCACTGAAGCTTTCTTT. It yields the protein CASRTYFHLHYTGPTEAFF. The chain carries TRBV14 and TRBJ1-1; D remains unclear. CDR1 and CDR2 from the germline V gene are SGHDN and FVKESK. V was cut by 6 bases and J by 4 bases, with 30 bases left in between. The CDR3 extends over 19 amino acids.

J is TRBJ1-5 and V is TRBV6-2 or TRBV6-3, with no clear D. CDR3 length equals 14 residues. With 5 bases removed from V and 7 bases from J, the gap between germline ends came to 15 bases. Germline V gene sequence: CDR1 MNHEY, CDR2 SVGEGT. This CDR3 reads CASSPSGRRQPQHF. CDR3 DNA: TGTGCCAGCAGTCCATCTGGACGTCGGCAGCCCCAGCATTTT.

J is TRBJ1-1 and V is TRBV6-1, with a tentative D call TRBD1 (6 bases). Trimming left V 2 bases short and J 2 bases short, with 15 bases between. The CDR3 contains 16 residues. Germline-derived CDR1 and CDR2 are MNHNS and SASEGT. The CDR3 sequence: CASSESFLTGNTEAFF. CDR3 DNA sequence: TGTGCCAGCAGTGAATCCTTTTTGACAGGAAACACTGAAGCTTTCTTT.

This chain links TRBV7-2 with TRBJ1-4; weak D call: TRBD1 (5 bases). V was trimmed by 2 bases and J by 8 bases, leaving 12 bases between them. The germline gives CDR1 SGHTA, CDR2 FQGNSA. This CDR3 region has 14 residues. The CDR3, as DNA: TGTGCCAGCAGCTTATCACAGGACTCCGAAAAACTGTTTTTT. This translates into CASSLSQDSEKLFF. The whole variable domain, remainder taken from reference TRBV7-2 and TRBJ1-4, is GAGVSQSPSNKVTEKGKDVELRCDPISGHTALYWYRQSLGQGLEFLIYFQGNSAPDKSGLPSDRFSAERTGGSVSTLTIQRTQQEDSAVYLCASSLSQDSEKLFFGSGTQLSVL.

This clone was seen only a few times. The J gene is TRBJ2-6, the V gene TRBV11-3, with 9 bases lining up with TRBD1. Trimming cost V 4 bases and J 3 bases; bases outside gene matches: 4. This CDR3 spans 16 amino acids. The germline CDR1 and CDR2 sequences are SGHNT and YENEEA. The CDR3 region has the DNA TGTGCCAGCAGCTGGGGGACAGGGCTTGGGGCCAACGTCCTGACTTTC. This codes for CASSWGTGLGANVLTF.

The V gene is TRBV28, the J gene TRBJ2-3, with D perhaps TRBD2 (6 bases). Trimming pared 8 bases from V and 0 bases from J, leaving 12 bases between. Germline CDR1 and CDR2: MDHEN and SYDVKM. There are 14 residues in the CDR3. This CDR3 is CASRDFYSTDTQYF. As DNA, the CDR3 is TGTGCCAGCCGGGACTTCTATAGCACAGATACGCAGTATTTT.

This rearrangement joins TRBV6-5 to TRBJ2-6; D possibly uses TRBD1 or TRBD2 (5 bases each). The V and J ends lost 8 bases and 4 bases respectively, with 12 bases between them. CDR1 MNHEY and CDR2 SVGAGI come from the germline V gene. This CDR3 is built from 14 residues. The CDR3 region is CASRRGEGANVLTF. As DNA, the CDR3 is TGTGCCAGCCGTCGAGGGGAAGGGGCCAACGTCCTGACTTTC.

The chain employs TRBV2 and TRBJ2-7, with TRBD1 matching over 7 bases. With 7 bases clipped from V and 1 base from J, the junction kept 13 bases outside the gene matches. This CDR3 comprises 16 residues. Per germline, CDR1 SNHLY and CDR2 FYNNEI. The CDR3 is CASTLSRGRSSYEQYF. The CDR3 coding sequence is TGTGCCAGCACACTTTCTAGGGGGCGGAGTTCCTACGAGCAGTACTTC.

The V call is TRBV10-1, the J call TRBJ2-3, with D unresolved. This CDR3 contains 16 residues. CDR1 and CDR2 from the germline V gene are WNHNN and SYGVQD (reference sequence). V lost 3 bases and J 1 base, leaving 14 bases between the germline ends. This CDR3 is CASSEPTHPGTDTQYF. CDR3 in DNA: TGCGCCAGCAGTGAACCTACTCATCCGGGCACAGATACGCAGTATTTT.

This clone occurred a few times. The rearrangement links TRBV6-2 or TRBV6-3 to TRBJ2-5, with 7 nucleotides matching TRBD1. J was trimmed by 4 bases and V by 2 bases; bases with no gene match: 16. In germline, CDR1 is MNHEY, CDR2 SVGEGT. This CDR3 is built from 18 residues. The CDR3 reads CASSYLPPRQGERETQYF. CDR3 coding DNA: TGTGCCAGCAGTTACCTTCCCCCGAGACAGGGAGAGAGAGAGACCCAGTACTTC.

The V call is TRBV4-2, the J call TRBJ2-3; D is unresolved. CDR3 length: 13 residues. Germline CDR1 and CDR2: LGHNA and YNFKEQ. V lost 1 base and J 2 bases, leaving 4 bases between the germline ends. CDR3: CASSQAVTDTQYF. The DNA of the CDR3 is TGTGCCAGCAGCCAAGCGGTCACAGATACGCAGTATTTT.

The chain recombines TRBV7-3 with TRBJ1-4, with D possibly matching TRBD1 (6 bases). Looked up from germline, CDR1 is SGHTA and CDR2 is FQGTGA. Trimming removed 1 base at V and 3 bases at J, with 21 bases between. The length of the CDR3 is 19 residues. CDR3 sequence: CASSLKGLGQLRPNEKLFF. The CDR3 DNA sequence: TGTGCCAGCAGCTTAAAAGGCTTGGGACAATTACGTCCTAATGAAAAACTGTTTTTT.

The chain is built from TRBV18 and TRBJ1-1; D perhaps matches TRBD1 (6 bases). Trimming removed 5 bases from V and 5 bases from J, with 12 bases in between. This CDR3 region has 13 residues. CDR1 and CDR2 from the germline V gene are KGHSH and LQKENI. CDR3 nucleotide sequence: TGTGCCAGCTCAATTAAAGGGGGGACTGAAGCTTTCTTT. This codes for CASSIKGGTEAFF. Using reference TRBV18 and TRBJ1-1 for the parts outside the CDR3, the full variable domain is NAGVMQNPRHLVRRRGQEARLRCSPMKGHSHVYWYRQLPEEGLKFMVYLQKENIIDESGMPKERFSAEFPKEGPSILRIQQVVRGDSAAYFCASSIKGGTEAFFGQGTRLTVV.

The chain is built from TRBV2 and TRBJ2-1, with 9 bases aligning to TRBD1. The CDR3 totals 14 residues. The V gene end was trimmed by 7 bases and the J gene end by 5 bases; junction bases not matched to a gene: 6. CDR1 is SNHLY and CDR2 is FYNNEI in the germline V gene. The CDR3 DNA is TGTGCCAGCAACCTCCGGACAGGGGACAATGAGCAGTTCTTC. Translating gives CASNLRTGDNEQFF.

V gene TRBV5-5 combines with J gene TRBJ1-1; 7 bases align to TRBD1. Germline V gene sequence: CDR1 SGHKS, CDR2 YYEKEE (reference sequence). With 5 bases clipped from V and 5 bases from J, the junction kept 9 bases outside the gene matches. This CDR3 comprises 14 residues. CDR3 sequence reads: CASRETGLRTEAFF. CDR3 nucleotide sequence: TGTGCCAGCAGAGAGACAGGGCTTCGGACTGAAGCTTTCTTT.

The rearrangement joins TRBV6-5 to TRBJ1-6, with D perhaps matching TRBD1 (5 bases). This CDR3 is 13 amino acids long. The germline gives CDR1 MNHEY, CDR2 SVGAGI. The V end lost 6 bases, the J end lost 8 bases, and 11 bases lay between the germline ends. This CDR3 is CASSDTRDSPLHF. For the CDR3, the DNA is TGTGCCAGCAGCGACACCAGGGATTCACCCCTCCACTTT.

The chain joins TRBV19 to TRBJ1-1; TRBD1 agrees at 8 bases. The CDR3 has 13 amino acids. Germline assignment: CDR1 LNHDA and CDR2 SQIVND (reference sequence). V shed 4 bases and J 7 bases; nucleotides not matched to a gene: 5. CDR3 loop: CASSTRTGFEAFF. CDR3 DNA: TGTGCCAGTAGTACCAGGACAGGGTTTGAAGCTTTCTTT. Complete variable domain (other parts from reference TRBV19 and TRBJ1-1): DGGITQSPKYLFRKEGQNVTLSCEQNLNHDAMYWYRQDPGQGLRLIYYSQIVNDFQKGDIAEGYSVSREKKESFPLTVTSAQKNPTAFYLCASSTRTGFEAFFGQGTRLTVV.

The chain couples TRBV6-5 to TRBJ1-6; 7 bases are shared with TRBD1. CDR1 is MNHEY, CDR2 SVGAGI, per germline. CDR3 size: 15 residues. J was trimmed by 9 bases and V by 0 bases; bases with no gene match: 5. The CDR3: CASSYSRQGGSPLHF. As DNA, the CDR3 is TGTGCCAGCAGTTACTCACGACAGGGAGGTTCACCCCTCCACTTT.

The chain is built from TRBV19 and TRBJ1-5; 7 bases match TRBD1. The germline gives CDR1 LNHDA, CDR2 SQIVND (reference sequence). V lost 3 bases, J lost 2 bases, and 7 bases stayed unmatched. The CDR3 contains 16 residues. In DNA, the CDR3 is TGTGCCAGTAGTATCTCAGGGGGTTTTGGCAATCAGCCCCAGCATTTT. Its protein is CASSISGGFGNQPQHF.

This clone was recorded a few times. V and J are TRBV28 and TRBJ1-1; 8 nucleotides line up with TRBD1. Per germline, CDR1 MDHEN and CDR2 SYDVKM. The CDR3 has 14 residues. The junction had 7 bases not matched to a gene; V was cut back by 6 bases and J by 4 bases. The CDR3 loop reads CASSTGTGGTEAFF. In nucleotides, the CDR3 is TGTGCCAGCAGCACCGGGACAGGTGGCACTGAAGCTTTCTTT. Combining the CDR3 with reference TRBV28 and TRBJ1-1 gives the whole variable domain DVKVTQSSRYLVKRTGEKVFLECVQDMDHENMFWYRQDPGLGLRLIYFSYDVKMKEKGDIPEGYSVSREKKERFSLILESASTNQTSMYLCASSTGTGGTEAFFGQGTRLTVV.

CDR3 amino acids: CSASPTSGDYNEQFF. CDR3 sequence (DNA): TGCAGTGCTAGTCCGACTAGCGGAGATTACAATGAGCAGTTCTTC. The chain recombines TRBV20-1 with TRBJ2-1; TRBD2 matches 9 bases. Germline loops: CDR1 DFQATT, CDR2 SNEGSKA (reference sequence). The J segment lost 4 bases and the V segment lost 3 bases, leaving 7 bases of the junction unmatched. The CDR3 extends over 15 amino acids.

V and J are TRBV28 and TRBJ2-5; D gene ambiguous. There are 12 residues in the CDR3. The V gene's germline CDR1 is MDHEN and CDR2 SYDVKM. V lost 2 bases to trimming and J lost 7 bases, with 8 bases between them. CDR3 sequence reads: CASSLRVGTQYF. CDR3 DNA sequence: TGTGCCAGCAGTTTAAGGGTAGGGACCCAGTACTTC.

The chain couples TRBV11-2 to TRBJ2-7; 8 bases align to TRBD2. The J segment lost 4 bases and the V segment lost 4 bases, leaving 9 bases of the junction unmatched. The CDR3 length is 15 residues. Germline V gene lookup returns CDR1 SGHAT and CDR2 FQNNGV. The CDR3: CASSSLRGGLYEQYF. The DNA of the CDR3 is TGTGCCAGCAGCTCTCTCCGGGGGGGCTTGTACGAGCAGTACTTC.

This clone was found once. The chain links TRBV12-3 or TRBV12-4 to TRBJ2-7; 8 bases are shared with TRBD2. The CDR3 spans 13 residues. V gave up 3 bases and J gave up 4 bases; unmatched junction bases: 2. DNA for the CDR3: TGTGCCAGCAGTTTTCTAGCGGGTTACGAGCAGTACTTC. It translates to CASSFLAGYEQYF.